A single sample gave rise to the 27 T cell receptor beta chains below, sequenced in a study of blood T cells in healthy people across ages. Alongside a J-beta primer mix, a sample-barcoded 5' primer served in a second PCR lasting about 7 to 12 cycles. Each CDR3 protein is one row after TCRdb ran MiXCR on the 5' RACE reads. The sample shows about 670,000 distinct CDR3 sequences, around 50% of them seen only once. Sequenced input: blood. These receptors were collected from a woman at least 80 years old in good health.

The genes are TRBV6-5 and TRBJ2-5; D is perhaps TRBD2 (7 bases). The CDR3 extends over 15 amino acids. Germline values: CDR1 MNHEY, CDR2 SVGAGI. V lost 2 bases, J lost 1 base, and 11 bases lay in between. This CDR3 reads CASSYGRGGQETQYF. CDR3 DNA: TGTGCCAGCAGTTACGGGAGGGGGGGCCAAGAGACCCAGTACTTC.

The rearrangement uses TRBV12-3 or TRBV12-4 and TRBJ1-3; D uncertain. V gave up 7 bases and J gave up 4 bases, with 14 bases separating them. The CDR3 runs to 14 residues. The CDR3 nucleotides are TGTGCCAGCAATAAGCCCGGCGGGGGAAACACCATATATTTT. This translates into CASNKPGGGNTIYF.

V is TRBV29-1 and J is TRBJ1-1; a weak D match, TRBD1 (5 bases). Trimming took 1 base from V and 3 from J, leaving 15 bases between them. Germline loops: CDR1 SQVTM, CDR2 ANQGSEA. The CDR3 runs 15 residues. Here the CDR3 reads CSVEGFKARDTEAFF. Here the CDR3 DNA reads TGCAGCGTTGAAGGCTTCAAGGCCAGGGACACTGAAGCTTTCTTT. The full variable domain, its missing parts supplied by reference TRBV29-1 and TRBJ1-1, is SAVISQKPSRDICQRGTSLTIQCQVDSQVTMMFWYRQQPGQSLTLIATANQGSEATYESGFVIDKFPISRPNLTFSTLTVSNMSPEDSSIYLCSVEGFKARDTEAFFGQGTRLTVV.

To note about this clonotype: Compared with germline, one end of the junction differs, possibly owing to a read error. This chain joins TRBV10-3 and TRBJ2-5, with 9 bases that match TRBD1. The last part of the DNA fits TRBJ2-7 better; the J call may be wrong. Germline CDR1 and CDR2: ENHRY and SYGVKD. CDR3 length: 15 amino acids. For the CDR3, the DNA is TGTGCCGTCAGTGAGGTCGGGACAGGGCCGCACGAGCAGTACTTC. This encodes CAVSEVGTGPHEQYF.

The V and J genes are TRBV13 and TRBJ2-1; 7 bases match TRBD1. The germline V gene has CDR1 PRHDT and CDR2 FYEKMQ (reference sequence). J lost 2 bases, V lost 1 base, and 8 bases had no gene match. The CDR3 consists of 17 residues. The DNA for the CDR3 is TGTGCCAGCAGCTTAGTGTCGGCAGGGGGTGCCTACAATGAGCAGTTCTTC. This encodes CASSLVSAGGAYNEQFF.

CDR3 sequence reads: CASSLRTGAHGELFF. The CDR3 DNA is TGTGCCAGCAGTTTACGGACAGGGGCCCACGGGGAGCTGTTTTTT. This sequence joins TRBV27 and TRBJ2-2, with 9 bases identical to TRBD1. CDR1 and CDR2 from the germline V gene are MNHEY and SMNVEV (reference sequence). J lost 7 bases, V lost 2 bases, and 5 bases had no gene match. The CDR3 is made up of 15 amino acids.

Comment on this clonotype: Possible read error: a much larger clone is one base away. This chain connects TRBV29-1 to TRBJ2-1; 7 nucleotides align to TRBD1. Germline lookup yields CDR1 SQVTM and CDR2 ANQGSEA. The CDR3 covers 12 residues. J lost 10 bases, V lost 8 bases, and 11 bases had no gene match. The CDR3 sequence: CSSQGTRWEQFF. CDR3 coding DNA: TGCAGCTCACAGGGGACGAGGTGGGAGCAGTTCTTC.

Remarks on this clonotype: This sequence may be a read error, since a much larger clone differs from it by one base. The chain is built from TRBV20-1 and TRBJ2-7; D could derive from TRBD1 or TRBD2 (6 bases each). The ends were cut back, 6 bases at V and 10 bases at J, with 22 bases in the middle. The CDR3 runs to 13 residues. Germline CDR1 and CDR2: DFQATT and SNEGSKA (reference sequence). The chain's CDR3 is CSAVGGDKNVQYF. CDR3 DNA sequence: TGCAGTGCGGTCGGGGGCGACAAAAACGTTCAGTACTTC.

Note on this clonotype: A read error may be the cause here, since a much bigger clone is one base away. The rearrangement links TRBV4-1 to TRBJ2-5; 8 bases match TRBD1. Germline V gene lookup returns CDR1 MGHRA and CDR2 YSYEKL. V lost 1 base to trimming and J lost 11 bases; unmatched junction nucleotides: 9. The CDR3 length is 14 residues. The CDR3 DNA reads TGCGCCAGCAGCCAAGGCGGACAGGGCAATGAGCAGTACTTC. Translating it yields CASSQGGQGNEQYF.

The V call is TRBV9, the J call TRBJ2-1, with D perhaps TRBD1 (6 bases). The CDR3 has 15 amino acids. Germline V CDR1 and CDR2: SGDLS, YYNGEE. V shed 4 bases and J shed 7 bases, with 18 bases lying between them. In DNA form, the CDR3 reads TGTGCCAGCAGCCCCCTGGGGCTAGGGGGTAATGAGCAGTTCTTC. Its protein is CASSPLGLGGNEQFF. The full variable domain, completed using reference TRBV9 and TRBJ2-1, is DSGVTQTPKHLITATGQRVTLRCSPRSGDLSVYWYQQSLDQGLQFLIQYYNGEERAKGNILERFSAQQFPDLHSELNLSSLELGDSALYFCASSPLGLGGNEQFFGPGTRLTVL.

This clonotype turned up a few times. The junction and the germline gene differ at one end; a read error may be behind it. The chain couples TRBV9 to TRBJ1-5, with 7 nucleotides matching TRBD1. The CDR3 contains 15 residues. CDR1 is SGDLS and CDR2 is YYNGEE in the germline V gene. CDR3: CARSVSGTENQPQHF. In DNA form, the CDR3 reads TGTGCCCGCAGCGTTTCCGGGACAGAGAATCAGCCCCAGCATTTT.

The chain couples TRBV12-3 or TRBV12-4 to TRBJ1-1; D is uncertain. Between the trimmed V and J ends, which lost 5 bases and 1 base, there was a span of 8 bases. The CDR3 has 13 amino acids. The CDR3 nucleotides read TGTGCCAGCAGTGGCAGGAGGAACACTGAAGCTTTCTTT. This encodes CASSGRRNTEAFF.

CDR3 in DNA: TGTGCCAGCAGCCAAGATCTTGAGGTAGATACGCAGTATTTT. It codes for CASSQDLEVDTQYF. The rearrangement joins TRBV4-2 to TRBJ2-3; D is unresolved. V gave up 0 bases and J gave up 5 bases, with 9 bases separating them. The CDR3 covers 14 residues. Germline V lookup: CDR1 LGHNA, CDR2 YNFKEQ.

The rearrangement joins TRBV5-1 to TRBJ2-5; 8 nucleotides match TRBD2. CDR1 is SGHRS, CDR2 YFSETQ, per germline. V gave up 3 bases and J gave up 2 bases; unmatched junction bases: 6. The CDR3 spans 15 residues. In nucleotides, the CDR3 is TGCGCCAGCAGCTCACTCCCGGGGGGGCAAGAGACCCAGTACTTC. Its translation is CASSSLPGGQETQYF.

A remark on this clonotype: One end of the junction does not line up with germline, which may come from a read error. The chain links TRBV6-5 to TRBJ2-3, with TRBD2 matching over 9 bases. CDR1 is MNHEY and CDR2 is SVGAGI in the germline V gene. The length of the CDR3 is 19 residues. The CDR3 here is CASSHSGGRVYIAADTQYF. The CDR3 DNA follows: TGTGCCAGCAGTCACTCAGGCGGGAGGGTTTATATCGCCGCAGATACGCAGTATTTT.

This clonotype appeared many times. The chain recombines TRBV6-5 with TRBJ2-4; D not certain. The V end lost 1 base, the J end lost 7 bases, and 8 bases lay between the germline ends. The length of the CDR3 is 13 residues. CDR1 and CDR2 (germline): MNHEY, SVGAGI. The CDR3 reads CASSYWAGNIQYF. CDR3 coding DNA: TGTGCCAGCAGTTACTGGGCAGGCAACATTCAGTACTTC.

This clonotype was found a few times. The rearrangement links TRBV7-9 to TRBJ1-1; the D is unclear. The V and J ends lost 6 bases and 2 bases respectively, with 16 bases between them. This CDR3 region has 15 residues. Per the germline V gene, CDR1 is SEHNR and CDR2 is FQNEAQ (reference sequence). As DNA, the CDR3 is TGTGCCAGCAGTTTCTCGGCAGCTGGAAACACTGAAGCTTTCTTT. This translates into CASSFSAAGNTEAFF.

For the CDR3, the DNA is TGTGCCAGCAGCGGGGACGGAGGAAACCACTACGAGCAGTACTTC. Translating gives CASSGDGGNHYEQYF. The chain couples TRBV12-3 or TRBV12-4 to TRBJ2-7; the D gene could be TRBD1 or TRBD2 (5 bases each). The CDR3 totals 15 residues. V was clipped by 6 bases and J by 3 bases, with 18 bases between them.

This CDR3 is CASSFGRIIETQYF. CDR3 in DNA: TGTGCCAGCAGTTTCGGCAGAATTATAGAGACCCAGTACTTC. The chain recombines TRBV28 with TRBJ2-5; D gene unclear. The V gene's germline CDR1 is MDHEN and CDR2 SYDVKM. This CDR3 region has 14 residues. Trimming pared 3 bases from V and 4 bases from J, leaving 12 bases between.

In nucleotides, the CDR3 is TGTGCCAGCAGCTATACCGGGACTAGCGGGAGCAATGAGCAGTTCTTC. Translation gives CASSYTGTSGSNEQFF. The rearrangement joins TRBV7-9 to TRBJ2-1, with 14 bases aligning to TRBD2. J was trimmed by 6 bases and V by 4 bases; bases with no gene match: 5. CDR1 is SEHNR and CDR2 is FQNEAQ in the germline V gene (reference sequence). The CDR3 spans 16 residues.

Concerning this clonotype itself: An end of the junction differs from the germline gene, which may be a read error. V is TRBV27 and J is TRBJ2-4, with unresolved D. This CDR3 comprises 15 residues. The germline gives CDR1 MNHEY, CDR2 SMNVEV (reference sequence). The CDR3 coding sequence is TGTGCCAGCCGTTTAATCACCGCCTTTGGAAACATTCAGTACTTC. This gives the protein CASRLITAFGNIQYF.

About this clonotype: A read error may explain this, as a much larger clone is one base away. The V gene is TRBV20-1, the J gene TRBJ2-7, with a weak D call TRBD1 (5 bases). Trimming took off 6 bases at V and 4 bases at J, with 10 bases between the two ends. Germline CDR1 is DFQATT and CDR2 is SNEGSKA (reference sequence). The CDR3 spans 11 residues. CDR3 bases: TGCAGTGCCTACAGGCAATACGAGCAGTACTTC. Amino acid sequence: CSAYRQYEQYF.

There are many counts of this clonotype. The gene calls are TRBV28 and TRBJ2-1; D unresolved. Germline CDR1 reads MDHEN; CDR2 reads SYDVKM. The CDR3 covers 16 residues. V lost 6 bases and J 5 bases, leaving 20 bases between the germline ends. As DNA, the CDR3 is TGTGCCAGCAGCCCCCCTCCTTGGAAGGCCCACAATGAGCAGTTCTTC. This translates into CASSPPPWKAHNEQFF.

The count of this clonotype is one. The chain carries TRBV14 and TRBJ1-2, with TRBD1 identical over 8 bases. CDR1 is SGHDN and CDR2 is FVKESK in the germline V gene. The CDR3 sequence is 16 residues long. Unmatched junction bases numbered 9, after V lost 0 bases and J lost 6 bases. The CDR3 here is CASSQDTRQGLNGYTF. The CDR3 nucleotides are TGTGCCAGCAGCCAAGATACGCGACAGGGGCTTAATGGCTACACCTTC. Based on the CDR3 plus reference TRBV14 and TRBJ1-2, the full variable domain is EAGVTQFPSHSVIEKGQTVTLRCDPISGHDNLYWYRRVMGKEIKFLLHFVKESKQDESGMPNNRFLAERTGGTYSTLKVQPAELEDSGVYFCASSQDTRQGLNGYTFGSGTRLTVV.

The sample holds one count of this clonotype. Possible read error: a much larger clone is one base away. In DNA form, the CDR3 reads TGTGCCAGCAGTTACTACTACGAGCAGTACTTC. It codes for CASSYYYEQYF. This sequence joins TRBV6-2 or TRBV6-3 and TRBJ2-7; D is unclear. Germline lookup yields CDR1 MNHEY and CDR2 SVGEGT. V was shortened by 1 base and J by 3 bases, with 1 base between the two germline ends. This CDR3 spans 11 amino acids.

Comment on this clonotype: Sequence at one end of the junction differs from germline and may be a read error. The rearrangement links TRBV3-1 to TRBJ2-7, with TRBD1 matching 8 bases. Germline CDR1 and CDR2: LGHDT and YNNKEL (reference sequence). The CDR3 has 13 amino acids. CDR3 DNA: TGCGCCAGCAGACAGGGGTTATCCTACGAGCGGTACTTC. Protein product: CASRQGLSYERYF.

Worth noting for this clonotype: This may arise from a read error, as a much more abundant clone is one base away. The CDR3 sequence: CSVSPGQGIRYGQYF. CDR3 coding DNA: TGCAGCGTTAGCCCGGGACAGGGGATTCGGTACGGGCAGTACTTC. The V and J genes are TRBV29-1 and TRBJ2-7; 10 nucleotides align to TRBD1. Per the germline V gene, CDR1 is SQVTM and CDR2 is ANQGSEA. The CDR3 covers 15 residues.